The next 4 T cell receptor beta chains were all read from a single sample in a study of blood T cell repertoires in COVID-19. Only in-frame clones appear in the TCRdb table, and some are missing; sequencing was by immunoSEQ multiplex PCR. The table has about 200,000 clones, roughly four fifths seen once. The specimen was PBMCs or T cells enriched from blood (not recorded which). The source is a woman in her forties or fifties who had been exposed to COVID-19.

The chain employs TRBV18 and TRBJ2-3, with a weak D call TRBD1 (5 bases). The V end was cut by 6 bases, the J end by 5 bases, with 21 bases between. The V gene's germline CDR1 is KGHSH and CDR2 LQKENI. This CDR3 spans 16 amino acids. The CDR3 spells CASSLDSYKSGDTQYF. In DNA, the CDR3 is TGTGCCAGCTCGCTTGACAGCTACAAAAGTGGAGATACGCAGTATTTT.

The chain links TRBV10-1 to TRBJ1-1, with D uncertain. Germline assignment: CDR1 WNHNN and CDR2 SYGVQD (reference sequence). The CDR3 is 15 amino acids. V lost 0 bases to trimming and J lost 5 bases, with 13 bases between them. The CDR3: CASSESGREMTEAFF. CDR3 sequence (DNA): TGCGCCAGCAGTGAGTCGGGGAGGGAAATGACTGAAGCTTTCTTT.

This clone was seen repeatedly, ten times or more. Other DNA sequences in the same sample also yield this CDR3. CDR3 sequence (DNA): TGTGCCAGCAGCTTATCAGGGGGAAACACCATATATTTT. Translation gives CASSLSGGNTIYF. The chain recombines TRBV7-3 with TRBJ1-3; D possibly corresponds to TRBD1 (5 bases). The CDR3 loop spans 13 amino acids. CDR1 and CDR2 (germline): SGHTA, FQGTGA. V lost 2 bases, J lost 4 bases, and 6 bases lay in between.

This clone showed up just a few times. The J gene is TRBJ1-1, the V gene TRBV27; TRBD1 might be the D (6 bases). This CDR3 has 15 residues. Germline assignment: CDR1 MNHEY and CDR2 SMNVEV (reference sequence). With 10 bases removed from V and 1 base from J, the gap between germline ends came to 19 bases. CDR3 loop: CATARGSTGNTEAFF. The CDR3 coding sequence is TGTGCCACCGCCAGGGGCTCGACGGGGAACACTGAAGCTTTCTTT.